These 31 T cell receptor beta chains originate from one sample sequenced in a study of technical replicates of blood from a handful of donors. The data were produced by immunoSEQ multiplex PCR, yet TCRdb's version contains in-frame clones alone and is incomplete. The sample contains about 44,000 clones, roughly 96% of which appear only once. The sample was T cells isolated from PBMCs. The receptors shown here come from a human donor in good health.

The rearrangement uses TRBV6-4 and TRBJ2-1; no firm D call. The CDR3 runs 14 residues. Trimming took 0 bases from V and 5 from J, leaving 8 bases between them. Germline lookup yields CDR1 MRHNA and CDR2 SNTAGT. This CDR3 reads CASSDSEEHNEQFF. For the CDR3, the DNA is TGTGCCAGCAGTGACTCCGAGGAACACAATGAGCAGTTCTTC.

This clone appeared once. V usage is TRBV30 and J usage is TRBJ1-1; D unresolved. The germline V and J ends were trimmed by 4 bases and 1 base, with 13 bases remaining between them. Germline loops: CDR1 GTSNPN, CDR2 SVGIG (reference sequence). There are 14 residues in the CDR3. CDR3 DNA sequence: TGTGCCTGGAATTTGCTAGCCCAGAACACTGAAGCTTTCTTT. This encodes CAWNLLAQNTEAFF.

The genes are TRBV28 and TRBJ1-2; 8 bases agree with TRBD1. Trimming at V came to 5 bases and at J to 2 bases, leaving 10 bases not matched to a gene. The CDR3 is 16 residues long. Germline V gene lookup returns CDR1 MDHEN and CDR2 SYDVKM. CDR3 sequence reads: CASSPPRDRRNYGYTF. The CDR3 coding sequence is TGTGCCAGCAGTCCGCCCCGGGACAGGCGGAACTATGGCTACACCTTC.

V and J are TRBV4-1 and TRBJ1-1, with TRBD1 identical over 10 bases. Looked up from germline, CDR1 is MGHRA and CDR2 is YSYEKL. The junction had 11 bases not matched to a gene; V was cut back by 4 bases and J by 9 bases. The CDR3 covers 15 residues. CDR3 bases: TGCGCCAGCAGCCGATCCGGGACAGGGGCCTTTAAAGCTTTCTTT. Residues: CASSRSGTGAFKAFF.

Here the CDR3 reads CASSAFYRSDTGELFF. The CDR3 nucleotides are TGTGCCAGCAGTGCTTTTTATAGAAGTGACACCGGGGAGCTGTTTTTT. V usage is TRBV6-6 and J usage is TRBJ2-2; D unclear. V lost 5 bases to trimming and J lost 3 bases, with 16 bases between them. There are 16 residues in the CDR3. Germline loops: CDR1 MNHNY, CDR2 SVGAGI (reference sequence).

The V call is TRBV4-3, the J call TRBJ1-4; 7 bases are a match to TRBD1. Germline CDR1 and CDR2: LGHNA and YSLEER. CDR3 length: 12 residues. The junction had 2 bases not matched to a gene; V was cut back by 8 bases and J by 5 bases. The CDR3 region is CASGTANEKLFF. The CDR3 region has the DNA TGCGCCAGCGGGACAGCGAATGAAAAACTGTTTTTT.

The rearrangement links TRBV7-2 to TRBJ2-1; perhaps TRBD1 as D (5 bases). The CDR3 sequence is 13 residues long. CDR1 and CDR2 (germline): SGHTA, FQGNSA. The V end was cut by 3 bases, the J end by 4 bases, with 7 bases between. The CDR3 loop reads CASSLRQYNEQFF. The CDR3 bases are TGTGCCAGCAGCTTGAGACAGTACAATGAGCAGTTCTTC.

The chain uses TRBV19 and TRBJ1-5; D is possibly TRBD1 (5 bases). The CDR3 runs 13 residues. Germline V lookup: CDR1 LNHDA, CDR2 SQIVND (reference sequence). The ends were cut back, 3 bases at V and 5 bases at J, with 8 bases in the middle. CDR3 sequence (DNA): TGTGCCAGTAGTATCCCAGGGTATCAGCCCCAGCATTTT. Translated: CASSIPGYQPQHF.

The chain couples TRBV4-1 to TRBJ2-3; 9 bases are shared with TRBD2. Germline loops: CDR1 MGHRA, CDR2 YSYEKL. Trimming cost V 0 bases and J 0 bases; bases outside gene matches: 13. CDR3 length: 20 amino acids. For the CDR3, the DNA is TGCGCCAGCAGCCAAGATCAGGTGGTAGCGGGGGTTTCTAGCACAGATACGCAGTATTTT. Translating gives CASSQDQVVAGVSSTDTQYF.

The V call is TRBV29-1, the J call TRBJ1-1, with 8 bases aligning to TRBD1. The junction had 2 bases not matched to a gene; V was cut back by 4 bases and J by 4 bases. Germline V gives CDR1 SQVTM, CDR2 ANQGSEA. The CDR3 has 12 residues. The CDR3 DNA follows: TGCAGCGTTGCAACAGGGGGCACTGAAGCTTTCTTT. It is translated as CSVATGGTEAFF.

The chain couples TRBV5-4 to TRBJ2-3, with TRBD2 matching 8 bases. Per the germline V gene, CDR1 is SGHNT and CDR2 is YYREEE (reference sequence). J lost 6 bases, V lost 4 bases, and 10 bases had no gene match. The CDR3 is 15 amino acids. CDR3 amino acids: CASSLLADLGDTQYF. As DNA, the CDR3 is TGTGCCAGCAGCCTACTAGCGGACCTGGGGGATACGCAGTATTTT.

The rearrangement joins TRBV7-2 to TRBJ2-7; the match to TRBD2 covers 9 bases. The ends lost 5 bases at V and 2 bases at J; junction bases unmatched: 7. This CDR3 comprises 15 residues. Germline CDR1 SGHTA, CDR2 FQGNSA. The CDR3: CASSLTSGLAYEQYF. DNA of the CDR3: TGTGCCAGCAGCCTAACTAGCGGGCTCGCCTACGAGCAGTACTTC.

V usage is TRBV29-1 and J usage is TRBJ1-1, with D possibly TRBD1 on 6 matching bases. Trimming took off 7 bases at V and 0 bases at J, with 12 bases between the two ends. CDR3 length: 13 residues. Germline assignment: CDR1 SQVTM and CDR2 ANQGSEA. The chain's CDR3 is CSGNGQLNTEAFF. In nucleotides, the CDR3 is TGCAGCGGGAACGGACAGTTGAACACTGAAGCTTTCTTT.

This CDR3 is CAISEQRQGNEQFF. The CDR3 DNA reads TGTGCCATCAGTGAGCAGCGACAGGGAAATGAGCAGTTCTTC. J is TRBJ2-1 and V is TRBV10-3; 7 nucleotides align to TRBD1. With 2 bases clipped from V and 7 bases from J, the junction kept 5 bases outside the gene matches. The CDR3 extends over 14 amino acids. Per germline, CDR1 ENHRY and CDR2 SYGVKD.

This chain uses TRBV7-2 with TRBJ1-5, with D uncertain. CDR1 and CDR2 (germline): SGHTA, FQGNSA. V lost 1 base and J lost 0, with 10 bases in between. This CDR3 comprises 16 residues. CDR3 sequence (DNA): TGTGCCAGCAGCTTAGTTTCAGGCCATAGCAATCAGCCCCAGCATTTT. Its translation: CASSLVSGHSNQPQHF. Together with reference TRBV7-2 and TRBJ1-5, the CDR3 gives the full variable domain: GAGVSQSPSNKVTEKGKDVELRCDPISGHTALYWYRQSLGQGLEFLIYFQGNSAPDKSGLPSDRFSAERTGGSVSTLTIQRTQQEDSAVYLCASSLVSGHSNQPQHFGDGTRLSIL.

This chain links TRBV2 with TRBJ2-7, with 8 bases identical to TRBD1. Per the germline V gene, CDR1 is SNHLY and CDR2 is FYNNEI. This CDR3 comprises 15 residues. Germline trimming cut 2 bases from V and 6 bases from J; bases unmatched to any gene: 9. The CDR3 nucleotides are TGTGCCAGCAGTGAATATAGTGGACAGGGAGGCGAGCAGTACTTC. This gives the protein CASSEYSGQGGEQYF.

V is TRBV16 and J is TRBJ1-4; possible D gene TRBD1, 5 bases. This CDR3 spans 15 amino acids. In germline, CDR1 is KGHSY, CDR2 FQNENV. Trimming pared 1 base from V and 3 bases from J, leaving 9 bases between. The CDR3 loop reads CASSQLGLSNEKLFF. The DNA of the CDR3 is TGTGCCAGCAGCCAATTGGGGCTCTCTAATGAAAAACTGTTTTTT.

The rearrangement joins TRBV5-1 to TRBJ2-1; TRBD2 might be the D (6 bases). Germline V gives CDR1 SGHRS, CDR2 YFSETQ. The length of the CDR3 is 13 residues. The V end was cut by 1 base, the J end by 7 bases, with 9 bases between. CDR3 protein: CASSLSRGNEQFF. The CDR3 DNA is TGCGCCAGCAGCTTGTCTCGGGGGAATGAGCAGTTCTTC.

This clone was detected once. The genes are TRBV10-3 and TRBJ2-7, with D possibly matching TRBD2 (6 bases). The length of the CDR3 is 12 residues. Germline V gene lookup returns CDR1 ENHRY and CDR2 SYGVKD. The V end was cut by 6 bases, the J end by 5 bases, with 11 bases between. CDR3 coding DNA: TGTGCCATCAGGACCGGAGGGAACGAGCAGTACTTC. Residues: CAIRTGGNEQYF.

J is TRBJ1-3 and V is TRBV7-6; 9 nucleotides agree with TRBD1. CDR3 length equals 15 residues. Per germline, CDR1 SGHVS and CDR2 FNYEAQ. Unmatched junction bases numbered 6, after V lost 0 bases and J lost 9 bases. CDR3 amino acids: CASSLAGTGSVTIYF. The DNA of the CDR3 is TGTGCCAGCAGCTTAGCCGGGACAGGGTCGGTCACCATATATTTT. The variable domain in full, completed from reference TRBV7-6 and TRBJ1-3, reads GAGVSQSPRYKVTKRGQDVALRCDPISGHVSLYWYRQALGQGPEFLTYFNYEAQQDKSGLPNDRFSAERPEGSISTLTIQRTEQRDSAMYRCASSLAGTGSVTIYFGEGSWLTVV.

The chain couples TRBV6-5 to TRBJ1-2; 8 nucleotides line up with TRBD1. The CDR3 covers 15 residues. V was pared by 0 bases and J by 4 bases, with 4 bases of the junction left unmatched. Germline V gene sequence: CDR1 MNHEY, CDR2 SVGAGI. CDR3 sequence: CASSYSRTGLYGYTF. Written as DNA, the CDR3 is TGTGCCAGCAGTTACTCCAGGACAGGGCTCTATGGCTACACCTTC.

The V and J genes are TRBV30 and TRBJ2-6; perhaps TRBD1 as D (6 bases). The V gene lost 1 base and the J gene lost 0 bases, with 10 bases spanning the gap. CDR3 length: 16 amino acids. In germline, CDR1 is GTSNPN, CDR2 SVGIG (reference sequence). CDR3 sequence reads: CAWSGGQRSGANVLTF. In nucleotides, the CDR3 is TGTGCCTGGAGTGGGGGGCAACGCTCTGGGGCCAACGTCCTGACTTTC.

This chain links TRBV25-1 with TRBJ2-7; D ambiguous. V shed 2 bases and J shed 6 bases, with 8 bases lying between them. The CDR3 loop spans 12 amino acids. Germline values: CDR1 MGHDK, CDR2 SYGVNS. The CDR3 bases are TGTGCCAGCAGTGAAAGAGCGTTCGAGCAGTACTTC. It encodes CASSERAFEQYF.

The chain combines TRBV21-1 with TRBJ2-7; TRBD1, the table's D call, lacks a check against the DNA. TRBV21-1 is a recognized pseudogene. The CDR3 spans 15 residues. The CDR3 coding sequence is TGTGCCAGCAGTAGCCGGGACAGGGGATTCTACGAGCAGTACTTC. It translates to CASSSRDRGFYEQYF.

To note about this clone: Lacking the conserved final phenylalanine or tryptophan, this CDR3 likely reflects a read error. The DNA is omitted, as the CDR3 cannot be located on it reliably, and the CDR3 follows TCRdb's listing. This sequence joins TRBV5-1 and TRBJ1-4; the table gives TRBD1 as D, unverified against the DNA. CDR1 and CDR2 (germline): SGHRS, YFSETQ. The CDR3 is made up of 11 amino acids, end residues included. CDR3 residues: CASSLSHRTLG.

The CDR3 nucleotides read TGTGCCAGCAGTTCGGGACTGGGGCGGGAAAAACTGTTTTTT. Its translation is CASSSGLGREKLFF. This chain connects TRBV6-5 to TRBJ1-4, with D perhaps TRBD1 (5 bases). The CDR3 sequence is 14 residues long. V was trimmed by 4 bases and J by 8 bases, leaving 14 bases between them. Germline V gene lookup returns CDR1 MNHEY and CDR2 SVGAGI.

The chain combines TRBV27 with TRBJ1-1, with 7 bases matching TRBD1. The V gene end was trimmed by 6 bases and the J gene end by 4 bases; junction bases not matched to a gene: 14. Germline CDR1 reads MNHEY; CDR2 reads SMNVEV (reference sequence). The CDR3 is 16 amino acids. As DNA, the CDR3 is TGTGCCAGCAGGACAGCCAGAGGGGGCGTTTTCACTGAAGCTTTCTTT. This sequence encodes CASRTARGGVFTEAFF.

Only a few counts were recorded for this clone. V gene TRBV28 combines with J gene TRBJ1-2, with D hard to call. The CDR3 runs to 14 residues. V lost 6 bases and J lost 1, with 12 bases in between. CDR1 is MDHEN, CDR2 SYDVKM, per germline. The CDR3 sequence: CASRRPTGNYGYTF. DNA of the CDR3: TGTGCCAGCAGGCGACCGACGGGTAACTATGGCTACACCTTC.

This CDR3 reads CSVGSGSLSYEQYF. The CDR3 DNA reads as TGCAGCGTTGGAAGCGGGAGCCTCTCCTACGAGCAGTACTTC. The chain has TRBV29-1 and TRBJ2-7, with TRBD2 matching 8 bases. V was pared by 4 bases and J by 0 bases, with 5 bases of the junction left unmatched. The CDR3 covers 14 residues. The germline CDR1 and CDR2 sequences are SQVTM and ANQGSEA.

This clone was seen only once. The chain joins TRBV9 to TRBJ2-7; 7 nucleotides line up with TRBD1. The V segment lost 0 bases and the J segment 2 bases; nucleotides outside the gene matches: 8. The CDR3 loop spans 16 amino acids. CDR1 and CDR2 (germline): SGDLS, YYNGEE. The CDR3 protein is CASSVGADRNAYEQYF. The DNA for the CDR3 is TGTGCCAGCAGCGTAGGGGCGGACAGGAACGCCTACGAGCAGTACTTC.

The chain carries TRBV19 and TRBJ2-4; maybe TRBD1 (6 bases). The length of the CDR3 is 14 residues. Trimming removed 4 bases at V and 6 bases at J, with 13 bases between. Germline CDR1 LNHDA, CDR2 SQIVND (reference sequence). The DNA of the CDR3 is TGTGCCAGTAGTACCCACAGGGAAGTAAACATTCAGTACTTC. This translates into CASSTHREVNIQYF.